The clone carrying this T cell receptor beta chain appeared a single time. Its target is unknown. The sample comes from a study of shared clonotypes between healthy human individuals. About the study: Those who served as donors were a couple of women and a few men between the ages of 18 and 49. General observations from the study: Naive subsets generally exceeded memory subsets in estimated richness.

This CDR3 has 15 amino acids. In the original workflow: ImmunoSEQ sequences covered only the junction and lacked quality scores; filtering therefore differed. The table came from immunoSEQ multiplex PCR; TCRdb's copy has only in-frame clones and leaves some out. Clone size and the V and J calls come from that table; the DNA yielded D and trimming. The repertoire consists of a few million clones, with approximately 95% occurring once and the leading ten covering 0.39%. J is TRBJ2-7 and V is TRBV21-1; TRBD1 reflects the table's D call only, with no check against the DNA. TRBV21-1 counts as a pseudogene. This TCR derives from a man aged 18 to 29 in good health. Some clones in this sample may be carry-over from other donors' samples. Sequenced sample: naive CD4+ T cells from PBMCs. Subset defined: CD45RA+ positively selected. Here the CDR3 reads CASISAPDSSYEQYF. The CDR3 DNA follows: TGTGCCAGCATCTCTGCTCCCGACAGCTCCTACGAGCAGTACTTC.